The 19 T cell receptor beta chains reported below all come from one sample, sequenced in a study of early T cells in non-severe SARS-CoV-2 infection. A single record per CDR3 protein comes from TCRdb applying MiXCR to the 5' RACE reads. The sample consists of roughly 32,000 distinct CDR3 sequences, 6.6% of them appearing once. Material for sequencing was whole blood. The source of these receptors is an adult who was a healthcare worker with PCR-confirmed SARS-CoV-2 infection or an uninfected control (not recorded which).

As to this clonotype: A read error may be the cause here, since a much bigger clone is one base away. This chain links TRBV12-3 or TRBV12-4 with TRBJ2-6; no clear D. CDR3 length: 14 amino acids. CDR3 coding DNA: TGTGCCGGCAGTCCCCTTTCCGGGGCCAACGTCCTGACTTTC. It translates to CAGSPLSGANVLTF.

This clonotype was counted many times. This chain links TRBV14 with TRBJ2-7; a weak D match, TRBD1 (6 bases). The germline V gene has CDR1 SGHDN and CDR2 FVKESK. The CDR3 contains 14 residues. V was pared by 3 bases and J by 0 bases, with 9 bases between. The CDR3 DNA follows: TGTGCCAGCAGCCATGGGGGCCCCTCCTACGAGCAGTACTTC. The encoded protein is CASSHGGPSYEQYF. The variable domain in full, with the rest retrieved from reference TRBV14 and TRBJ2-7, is EAGVTQFPSHSVIEKGQTVTLRCDPISGHDNLYWYRRVMGKEIKFLLHFVKESKQDESGMPNNRFLAERTGGTYSTLKVQPAELEDSGVYFCASSHGGPSYEQYFGPGTRLTVT.

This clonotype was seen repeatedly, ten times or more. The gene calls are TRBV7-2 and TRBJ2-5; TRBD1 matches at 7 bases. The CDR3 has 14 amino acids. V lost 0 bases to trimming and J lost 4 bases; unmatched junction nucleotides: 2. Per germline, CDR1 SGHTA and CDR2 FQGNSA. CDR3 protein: CASSLAGGSETQYF. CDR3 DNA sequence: TGTGCCAGCAGCTTAGCAGGGGGCTCAGAGACCCAGTACTTC.

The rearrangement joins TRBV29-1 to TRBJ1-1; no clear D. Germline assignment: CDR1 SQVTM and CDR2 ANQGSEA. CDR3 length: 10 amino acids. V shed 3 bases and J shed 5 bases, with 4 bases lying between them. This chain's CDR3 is CSVEETEAFF. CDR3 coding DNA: TGCAGCGTTGAGGAGACTGAAGCTTTCTTT.

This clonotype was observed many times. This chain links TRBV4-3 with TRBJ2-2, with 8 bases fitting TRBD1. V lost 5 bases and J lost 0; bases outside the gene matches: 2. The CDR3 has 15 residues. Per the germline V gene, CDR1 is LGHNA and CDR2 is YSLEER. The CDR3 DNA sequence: TGCGCCAGCAGCGCACAGGGGGCGAACACCGGGGAGCTGTTTTTT. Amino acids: CASSAQGANTGELFF.

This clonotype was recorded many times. In DNA, the CDR3 is TGTGCCAGCAGCTTAGGTTCCGGGTTCGGGTTCTTC. Its protein product is CASSLGSGFGFF. This chain joins TRBV13 and TRBJ2-1, with D uncertain. The V end was cut by 0 bases, the J end by 15 bases, with 12 bases between. This CDR3 is built from 12 residues. Germline V gives CDR1 PRHDT, CDR2 FYEKMQ (reference sequence).

CDR3 DNA sequence: TGTGCCAGCAGTTACGGTGGACATAAGAATAATTCACCCCTCCACTTT. Protein product: CASSYGGHKNNSPLHF. This chain uses TRBV6-6 with TRBJ1-6; D is perhaps TRBD1 (5 bases). The ends were cut back, 2 bases at V and 5 bases at J, with 13 bases in the middle. CDR3 length equals 16 residues. Germline CDR1 reads MNHNY; CDR2 reads SVGAGI (reference sequence).

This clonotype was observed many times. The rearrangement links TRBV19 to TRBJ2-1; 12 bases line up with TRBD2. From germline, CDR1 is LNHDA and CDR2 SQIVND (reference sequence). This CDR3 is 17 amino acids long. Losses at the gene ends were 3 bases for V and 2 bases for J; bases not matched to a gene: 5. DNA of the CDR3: TGTGCCAGTAGTATCAACCTAGCGGGGGGGCCCTACAATGAGCAGTTCTTC. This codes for CASSINLAGGPYNEQFF.

CDR3 sequence: CASSPRGIEDTQYF. The DNA for the CDR3 is TGTGCCAGCAGTCCCAGGGGTATCGAAGATACGCAGTATTTT. The chain is built from TRBV6-4 and TRBJ2-3; tentative D call: TRBD1 (6 bases). The CDR3 has 14 residues. V shed 5 bases and J shed 5 bases, with 14 bases lying between them. Germline V gene sequence: CDR1 MRHNA, CDR2 SNTAGT.

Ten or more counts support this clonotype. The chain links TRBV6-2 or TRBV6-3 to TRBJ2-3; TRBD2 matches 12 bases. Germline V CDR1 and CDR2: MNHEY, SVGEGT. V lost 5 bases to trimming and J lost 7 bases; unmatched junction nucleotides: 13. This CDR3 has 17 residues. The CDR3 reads CASSTLIMGTSGYTQYF. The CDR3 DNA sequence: TGTGCCAGCAGTACTCTCATTATGGGGACTAGCGGGTATACGCAGTATTTT.

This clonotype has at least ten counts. The CDR3 bases are TGTGCCAGCAGCTTAAATCAAGGGCCCTACGAGCAGTACTTC. Its translation is CASSLNQGPYEQYF. The V and J genes are TRBV11-1 and TRBJ2-7; D is ambiguous. There are 14 residues in the CDR3. Per the germline V gene, CDR1 is SGHAT and CDR2 is FQDESV (reference sequence). V dropped 2 bases and J dropped 2 bases, with 10 bases sitting between them. The whole variable domain, remainder taken from reference TRBV11-1 and TRBJ2-7, is EAEVAQSPRYKITEKSQAVAFWCDPISGHATLYWYRQILGQGPELLVQFQDESVVDDSQLPKDRFSAERLKGVDSTLKIQPAELGDSAMYLCASSLNQGPYEQYFGPGTRLTVT.

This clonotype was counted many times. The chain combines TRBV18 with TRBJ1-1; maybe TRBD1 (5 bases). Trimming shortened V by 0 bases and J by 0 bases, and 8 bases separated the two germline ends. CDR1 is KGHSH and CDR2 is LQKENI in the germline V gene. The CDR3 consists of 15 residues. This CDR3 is CASSPPGLMNTEAFF. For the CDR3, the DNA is TGTGCCAGCTCACCACCGGGACTAATGAACACTGAAGCTTTCTTT. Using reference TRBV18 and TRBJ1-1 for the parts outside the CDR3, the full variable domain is NAGVMQNPRHLVRRRGQEARLRCSPMKGHSHVYWYRQLPEEGLKFMVYLQKENIIDESGMPKERFSAEFPKEGPSILRIQQVVRGDSAAYFCASSPPGLMNTEAFFGQGTRLTVV.

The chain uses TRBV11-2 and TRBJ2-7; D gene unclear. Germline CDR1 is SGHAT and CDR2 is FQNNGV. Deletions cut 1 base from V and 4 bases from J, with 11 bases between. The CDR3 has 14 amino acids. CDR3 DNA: TGTGCCAGCAGCTTAGCGGCCAGGCCTTACGAGCAGTACTTC. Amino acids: CASSLAARPYEQYF.

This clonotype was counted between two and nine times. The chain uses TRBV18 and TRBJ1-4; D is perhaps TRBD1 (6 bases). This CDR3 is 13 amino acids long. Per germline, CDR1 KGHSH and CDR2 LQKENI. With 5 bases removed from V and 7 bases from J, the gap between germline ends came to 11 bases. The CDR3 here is CASSSTRGEKLFF. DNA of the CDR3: TGTGCCAGCTCATCAACCAGGGGTGAAAAACTGTTTTTT.

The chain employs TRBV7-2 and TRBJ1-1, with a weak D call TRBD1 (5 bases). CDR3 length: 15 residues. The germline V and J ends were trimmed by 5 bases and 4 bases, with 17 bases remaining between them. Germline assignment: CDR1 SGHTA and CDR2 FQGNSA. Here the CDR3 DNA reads TGTGCCAGCAGCAACCGCAGGGTAGGAGGCACTGAAGCTTTCTTT. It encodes CASSNRRVGGTEAFF. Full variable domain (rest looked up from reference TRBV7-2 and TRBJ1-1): GAGVSQSPSNKVTEKGKDVELRCDPISGHTALYWYRQSLGQGLEFLIYFQGNSAPDKSGLPSDRFSAERTGGSVSTLTIQRTQQEDSAVYLCASSNRRVGGTEAFFGQGTRLTVV.

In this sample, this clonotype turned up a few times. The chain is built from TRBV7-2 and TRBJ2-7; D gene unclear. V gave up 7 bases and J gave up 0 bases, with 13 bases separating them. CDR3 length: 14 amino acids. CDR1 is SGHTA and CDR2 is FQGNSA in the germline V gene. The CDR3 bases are TGTGCCAGCACCCCCGCGGAGTACTCCTACGAGCAGTACTTC. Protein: CASTPAEYSYEQYF. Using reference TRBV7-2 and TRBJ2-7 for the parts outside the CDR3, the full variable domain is GAGVSQSPSNKVTEKGKDVELRCDPISGHTALYWYRQSLGQGLEFLIYFQGNSAPDKSGLPSDRFSAERTGGSVSTLTIQRTQQEDSAVYLCASTPAEYSYEQYFGPGTRLTVT.

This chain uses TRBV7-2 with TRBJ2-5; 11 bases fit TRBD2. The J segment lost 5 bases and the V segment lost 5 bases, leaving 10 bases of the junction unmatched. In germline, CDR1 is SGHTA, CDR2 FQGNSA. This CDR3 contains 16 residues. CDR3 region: CASSGTSGGGEETQYF. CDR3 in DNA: TGTGCCAGCAGCGGAACTAGCGGGGGAGGGGAGGAGACCCAGTACTTC. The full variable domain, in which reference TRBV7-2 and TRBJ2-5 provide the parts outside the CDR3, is GAGVSQSPSNKVTEKGKDVELRCDPISGHTALYWYRQSLGQGLEFLIYFQGNSAPDKSGLPSDRFSAERTGGSVSTLTIQRTQQEDSAVYLCASSGTSGGGEETQYFGPGTRLLVL.

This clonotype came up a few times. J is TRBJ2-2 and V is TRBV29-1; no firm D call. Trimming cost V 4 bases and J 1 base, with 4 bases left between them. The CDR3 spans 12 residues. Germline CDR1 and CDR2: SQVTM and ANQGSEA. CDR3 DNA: TGCAGCGTTGTAAGGAACACCGGGGAGCTGTTTTTT. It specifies CSVVRNTGELFF.

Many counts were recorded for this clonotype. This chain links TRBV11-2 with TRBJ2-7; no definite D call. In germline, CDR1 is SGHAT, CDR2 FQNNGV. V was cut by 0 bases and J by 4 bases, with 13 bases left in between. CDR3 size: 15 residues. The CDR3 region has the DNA TGTGCCAGCAGCTTAGATCCGGGCCCTCTTTACGAGCAGTACTTC. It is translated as CASSLDPGPLYEQYF.